A selection of T cell receptor beta chains follows, all from one sample in a study of beta chain features in type 1 diabetes. Measured with immunoSEQ multiplex PCR; TCRdb has only the in-frame clones, and not every one. The sample lists 150,000 to 200,000 clones, over 6% seen once, with under 0.55% in the top ten. The material sequenced was central memory CD4+ T cells from blood. These receptor sequences come from a man between 18 and 29 years old with type 1 diabetes. CDR3s include the opening cysteine and the closing phenylalanine or tryptophan. The D gene is left open where the match is weak. For some rows the clone size is stated as once, few or many, or as a class when expanded; others skip it.

CDR3nt: TGTGCCAGCAGTTTTTTCGGACAGACTAATGAAAAACTGTTTTTT
CDR3aa: CASSFFGQTNEKLFF
d_gene: NA
j_gene: TRBJ1-4
v_gene: TRBV27
abundance: few

CDR3nt: TGCGCCAGCAGCAAGACTAGCGGACCCCTCGAGCAGTACTTC
CDR3aa: CASSKTSGPLEQYF
d_gene: TRBD2
j_gene: TRBJ2-7
v_gene: TRBV5-1
abundance: NA

CDR3nt: TGTGCCAGCAGCTGGGGTCCGGCGGGAGAGACCCAGTACTTC
CDR3aa: CASSWGPAGETQYF
d_gene: NA
j_gene: TRBJ2-5
v_gene: TRBV7-9
abundance: few

CDR3nt: TGTGCCAGCAGCTTGGATGGAGTATCAGCCACGCAGTATTTT
CDR3aa: CASSLDGVSATQYF
d_gene: NA
j_gene: TRBJ2-3
v_gene: TRBV5-4
abundance: NA

CDR3nt: TGTGCCACCAGCGCAACAGGGGGCAACTCTGGGGCCAACGTCCTGACTTTC
CDR3aa: CATSATGGNSGANVLTF
d_gene: TRBD1
j_gene: TRBJ2-6
v_gene: TRBV15
abundance: few

CDR3nt: TGTGCCACGGGGGGGGACAGAGATCAGCCCCAGCATTTT
CDR3aa: CATGGDRDQPQHF
d_gene: TRBD1
j_gene: TRBJ1-5
v_gene: TRBV6-1
abundance: few

CDR3nt: TGTGCCAGCAGTTACTCGCTTAGCGGGGGATACGAGCAGTACTTC
CDR3aa: CASSYSLSGGYEQYF
d_gene: TRBD2
j_gene: TRBJ2-7
v_gene: TRBV6-5
abundance: NA

CDR3nt: TGTGCCAGCAGCTTTTATCTCGAGACAAGTAAGTTCTTC
CDR3aa: CASSFYLETSKFF
d_gene: NA
j_gene: TRBJ2-1
v_gene: TRBV5-8
abundance: few

CDR3nt: TGTGCCAGCAGTATCCAGGACAGGCTGCTCAAAAACATTCAGTACTTC
CDR3aa: CASSIQDRLLKNIQYF
d_gene: TRBD1
j_gene: TRBJ2-4
v_gene: TRBV5-6
abundance: NA

CDR3nt: TGTGCCAGCAGTTTAGGTGGGAGGGCCGGAAATGAGCAGTTCTTC
CDR3aa: CASSLGGRAGNEQFF
d_gene: TRBD2
j_gene: TRBJ2-1
v_gene: TRBV28
abundance: NA

CDR3nt: TGTGCCTGGAGTGTGCGTCTAGGACTAGGTTCTTCGGAGCAGTTCTTC
CDR3aa: CAWSVRLGLGSSEQFF
d_gene: TRBD2
j_gene: TRBJ2-1
v_gene: TRBV30
abundance: NA

CDR3nt: TGTGCCAGCAGAATGACAGCTAACTATGGCTACACCTTC
CDR3aa: CASRMTANYGYTF
d_gene: NA
j_gene: TRBJ1-2
v_gene: TRBV6-1
abundance: NA

CDR3nt: TGTGCCAGCAGGGCGGAGGAAGAAGCTTTCTTT
CDR3aa: CASRAEEEAFF
d_gene: NA
j_gene: TRBJ1-1
v_gene: TRBV2
abundance: NA

CDR3nt: TGTGCCAGCAGCTTAGAAGGGGGTGATGAGCAGTTCTTC
CDR3aa: CASSLEGGDEQFF
d_gene: NA
j_gene: TRBJ2-1
v_gene: TRBV7-9
abundance: few